These 25 T cell receptor beta chains originate from one sample sequenced in a study of blood T cell repertoires in COVID-19. The protocol was immunoSEQ multiplex PCR, while the TCRdb copy is restricted to in-frame clones and leaves out a portion. The sample lists roughly 250,000 clones, approximately 90% occurring once. The sequencing input was peripheral blood. The receptors stem from a woman in her thirties or forties with acute or convalescent COVID-19.

The J gene is TRBJ1-5, the V gene TRBV6-5; 8 bases are a match to TRBD1. CDR1 is MNHEY and CDR2 is SVGAGI in the germline V gene. The CDR3 totals 14 residues. V lost 5 bases, J lost 7 bases, and 7 bases stayed unmatched. The CDR3 reads CASSPRTGKQPQHF. In nucleotides, the CDR3 is TGTGCCAGCAGTCCAAGGACAGGGAAACAGCCCCAGCATTTT.

This sequence joins TRBV7-3 and TRBJ2-6, with D unresolved. Trimming removed 4 bases at V and 5 bases at J, with 6 bases between. This CDR3 is 13 amino acids long. Germline CDR1 reads SGHTA; CDR2 reads FQGTGA. This CDR3 reads CASSSTRANVLTF. The CDR3 DNA follows: TGTGCCAGCAGCTCCACTAGGGCCAACGTCCTGACTTTC.

A word on this clone: Other DNA sequences in the same sample also yield this CDR3. The rearrangement joins TRBV3-1 (or the pseudogene TRBV3-2) to TRBJ2-5; no reliable D call. V was shortened by 1 base and J by 5 bases, with 5 bases between the two germline ends. Germline V lookup: CDR1 LGHDT, CDR2 YNNKEL (reference sequence). The CDR3 has 12 residues. CDR3 region: CASSQVRETQYF. DNA of the CDR3: TGTGCCAGCAGCCAAGTGCGGGAGACCCAGTACTTC.

V and J are TRBV19 and TRBJ2-5, with D unclear. Germline V lookup: CDR1 LNHDA, CDR2 SQIVND (reference sequence). This CDR3 has 11 amino acids. V was clipped by 4 bases and J by 5 bases, with 5 bases between them. For the CDR3, the DNA is TGTGCCAGTAGTACCCGGGAGACCCAGTACTTC. It codes for CASSTRETQYF.

The V gene is TRBV2, the J gene TRBJ1-5; no firm D call. The CDR3 is 11 amino acids. V was pared by 6 bases and J by 6 bases, with 6 bases between. Germline CDR1 and CDR2: SNHLY and FYNNEI. CDR3 sequence reads: CASRESQPQHF. The CDR3 DNA reads as TGTGCCAGCAGAGAGAGTCAGCCCCAGCATTTT.

The chain carries TRBV2 and TRBJ1-1, with 10 bases lining up with TRBD1. CDR3 length: 14 residues. V shed 10 bases and J 7 bases; nucleotides not matched to a gene: 12. Germline CDR1 SNHLY, CDR2 FYNNEI. CDR3 sequence: CATTQTGGVGEAFF. CDR3 in DNA: TGTGCCACCACTCAGACAGGGGGCGTGGGTGAAGCTTTCTTT.

The chain joins TRBV5-8 to TRBJ1-1; D remains ambiguous. Per the germline V gene, CDR1 is SGHTS and CDR2 is YDEGEE. The CDR3 consists of 15 residues. V was clipped by 3 bases and J by 1 base, with 13 bases between them. CDR3 sequence reads: CASSSRLMGNTEAFF. The CDR3 DNA is TGTGCCAGCAGCTCGAGGTTAATGGGGAACACTGAAGCTTTCTTT.

This chain joins TRBV14 and TRBJ1-2; possibly TRBD1 for D (6 bases). Trimming stripped 5 bases from V and 4 bases from J, with 11 bases between. Per germline, CDR1 SGHDN and CDR2 FVKESK. The CDR3 length is 13 residues. CDR3 coding DNA: TGTGCCAGCAGCTCTGGACAGACCTATGGCTACACCTTC. Translation gives CASSSGQTYGYTF.

This sequence joins TRBV5-1 and TRBJ2-6; tentative D call: TRBD1 (5 bases). The CDR3 runs to 18 residues. Between the trimmed V and J ends, which lost 0 bases and 0 bases, there was a span of 13 bases. CDR1 is SGHRS and CDR2 is YFSETQ in the germline V gene. This CDR3 is CASSLGPGPNSGANVLTF. Here the CDR3 DNA reads TGCGCCAGCAGCTTGGGGCCAGGGCCCAACTCTGGGGCCAACGTCCTGACTTTC.

V gene TRBV3-1 (or the pseudogene TRBV3-2) combines with J gene TRBJ2-3; TRBD2 matches 7 bases. J was trimmed by 5 bases and V by 4 bases; bases with no gene match: 6. Germline loops: CDR1 LGHDT, CDR2 YNNKEL (reference sequence). The CDR3 totals 14 residues. CDR3 region: CASSLLANGDTQYF. CDR3 nucleotide sequence: TGTGCCAGCAGCCTACTAGCGAATGGAGATACGCAGTATTTT.

The CDR3 here is CASSFFRGQHNEKLFF. The CDR3 coding sequence is TGTGCCAGCAGCTTCTTCCGGGGACAGCATAATGAAAAACTGTTTTTT. This chain connects TRBV5-6 to TRBJ1-4; 7 nucleotides align to TRBD1. After removal of 2 bases from V and 4 bases from J, the junction contained 8 bases not matched to a gene. Per the germline V gene, CDR1 is SGHDT and CDR2 is YYEEEE. This CDR3 spans 16 amino acids.

This chain uses TRBV11-2 with TRBJ1-2; tentatively, D is TRBD1 (5 bases). V was pared by 2 bases and J by 6 bases, with 13 bases between. CDR3 size: 14 residues. CDR1 and CDR2 from the germline V gene are SGHAT and FQNNGV. The CDR3 coding sequence is TGTGCCAGCAGCTTAACAGGACATTCTGATGGCTACACCTTC. As protein: CASSLTGHSDGYTF.

This clone was observed once. The V call is TRBV4-1, the J call TRBJ2-1; 10 positions agree with TRBD2. Germline CDR1 MGHRA, CDR2 YSYEKL. The length of the CDR3 is 18 residues. J was trimmed by 0 bases and V by 0 bases; bases with no gene match: 5. CDR3 region: CASSQDSERGGSYNEQFF. CDR3 DNA sequence: TGCGCCAGCAGCCAAGATAGCGAGCGGGGGGGCTCCTACAATGAGCAGTTCTTC.

This clone has only a few counts. CDR3 sequence (DNA): TGTGCCAGCACGGGATCCGCTGGAAACACCATATATTTT. This sequence encodes CASTGSAGNTIYF. The chain links TRBV3-1 (or the pseudogene TRBV3-2) to TRBJ1-3; unclear D gene. This CDR3 has 13 amino acids. CDR1 is LGHDT, CDR2 YNNKEL, per germline (reference sequence). V was clipped by 7 bases and J by 2 bases, with 9 bases between them.

This chain uses TRBV27 with TRBJ1-5; 8 nucleotides agree with TRBD1. The CDR3 covers 16 residues. V was clipped by 5 bases and J by 3 bases; unmatched bases: 9. From germline, CDR1 is MNHEY and CDR2 SMNVEV (reference sequence). CDR3 in amino acids: CASSPSTGDYNQPQHF. The DNA for the CDR3 is TGTGCCAGCAGTCCTTCGACAGGGGATTACAATCAGCCCCAGCATTTT.

The V and J genes are TRBV12-5 and TRBJ2-5; D might be TRBD2 (7 bases). The germline gives CDR1 LGHNT, CDR2 FRNRAP. V lost 0 bases and J 2 bases, leaving 16 bases between the germline ends. The length of the CDR3 is 17 residues. This chain's CDR3 is CASGLVLRGGLQETQYF. The CDR3 nucleotides are TGTGCTAGTGGTTTGGTACTTAGGGGGGGGCTTCAAGAGACCCAGTACTTC.

The genes are TRBV2 and TRBJ2-5, with D possibly TRBD2 on 6 matching bases. Germline loops: CDR1 SNHLY, CDR2 FYNNEI. Trimming left V 1 base short and J 7 bases short, with 7 bases between. This CDR3 is built from 12 residues. In DNA form, the CDR3 reads TGTGCCAGCAGTGAAGAGGGAGGGACCCAGTACTTC. Translating it yields CASSEEGGTQYF. Full variable domain (rest looked up from reference TRBV2 and TRBJ2-5): EPEVTQTPSHQVTQMGQEVILRCVPISNHLYFYWYRQILGQKVEFLVSFYNNEISEKSEIFDDQFSVERPDGSNFTLKIRSTKLEDSAMYFCASSEEGGTQYFGPGTRLLVL.

This chain links TRBV21-1 with TRBJ1-1; the table calls TRBD1, which could not be checked here. TRBV21-1 is noted as a pseudogene. The CDR3 runs 16 residues. This chain's CDR3 is CASSKESRTGKLEAFF. The CDR3 DNA sequence: TGTGCCAGCAGCAAAGAATCGAGGACAGGGAAGCTAGAAGCTTTCTTT.

This rearrangement joins TRBV21-1 to TRBJ1-6; TRBD1 is the table's D call and was not checked against the DNA. TRBV21-1 is designated a pseudogene. CDR3 length equals 15 residues. The CDR3 here is CASSRQCSYNSPLHF. For the CDR3, the DNA is TGTGCCAGCAGCAGGCAGTGCTCCTATAATTCACCCCTCCACTTT.

The rearrangement uses TRBV30 and TRBJ2-5, with D tentatively TRBD2 (5 bases). Germline CDR1 GTSNPN, CDR2 SVGIG (reference sequence). V was pared by 3 bases and J by 2 bases, with 10 bases between. The CDR3 runs to 13 residues. The CDR3, as DNA: TGTGCCTGGAGAGCGGACGGTCAAGAGACCCAGTACTTC. It yields the protein CAWRADGQETQYF.

This chain joins TRBV27 and TRBJ1-5; no definite D call. Per germline, CDR1 MNHEY and CDR2 SMNVEV (reference sequence). The CDR3 consists of 14 residues. Trimming pared 4 bases from V and 1 base from J, leaving 8 bases between. CDR3 DNA: TGTGCCAGCAGTTGGAGGGAGAGCAATCAGCCCCAGCATTTT. Encoded protein: CASSWRESNQPQHF.

This rearrangement joins TRBV7-9 to TRBJ2-5, with a possible D match to TRBD2 (6 bases). Between the trimmed V and J ends, which lost 6 bases and 2 bases, there was a span of 16 bases. In germline, CDR1 is SEHNR, CDR2 FQNEAQ (reference sequence). The CDR3 spans 15 residues. As DNA, the CDR3 is TGTGCCAGCAGACGACTAGGGACCGCTCAAGAGACCCAGTACTTC. Encoded protein: CASRRLGTAQETQYF.

This sequence joins TRBV5-1 and TRBJ2-3; 8 positions agree with TRBD2. Germline CDR1 SGHRS, CDR2 YFSETQ. V was clipped by 3 bases and J by 1 base; unmatched bases: 4. This CDR3 is built from 15 residues. The DNA for the CDR3 is TGCGCCAGCAGCTACCTTAGCGGGGGCACAGATACGCAGTATTTT. The encoded protein is CASSYLSGGTDTQYF.

CDR3 in DNA: TGTGCCAGCAGCTTGAAACTACAGGACTCCTACAATGAGCAGTTCTTC. Amino acids: CASSLKLQDSYNEQFF. The chain recombines TRBV5-6 with TRBJ2-1; TRBD1 might be the D (5 bases). The length of the CDR3 is 16 residues. Germline V gene sequence: CDR1 SGHDT, CDR2 YYEEEE. V lost 1 base and J 0 bases, leaving 11 bases between the germline ends.

The V gene is TRBV6-2 or TRBV6-3, the J gene TRBJ1-2, with TRBD1 as a possible D gene (5 bases). V gave up 6 bases and J gave up 1 base, with 9 bases separating them. The CDR3 has 13 amino acids. Germline CDR1 MNHEY, CDR2 SVGEGT. The CDR3 coding sequence is TGTGCCAGCAGCACGACAGATAACTATGGCTACACCTTC. Translated: CASSTTDNYGYTF.